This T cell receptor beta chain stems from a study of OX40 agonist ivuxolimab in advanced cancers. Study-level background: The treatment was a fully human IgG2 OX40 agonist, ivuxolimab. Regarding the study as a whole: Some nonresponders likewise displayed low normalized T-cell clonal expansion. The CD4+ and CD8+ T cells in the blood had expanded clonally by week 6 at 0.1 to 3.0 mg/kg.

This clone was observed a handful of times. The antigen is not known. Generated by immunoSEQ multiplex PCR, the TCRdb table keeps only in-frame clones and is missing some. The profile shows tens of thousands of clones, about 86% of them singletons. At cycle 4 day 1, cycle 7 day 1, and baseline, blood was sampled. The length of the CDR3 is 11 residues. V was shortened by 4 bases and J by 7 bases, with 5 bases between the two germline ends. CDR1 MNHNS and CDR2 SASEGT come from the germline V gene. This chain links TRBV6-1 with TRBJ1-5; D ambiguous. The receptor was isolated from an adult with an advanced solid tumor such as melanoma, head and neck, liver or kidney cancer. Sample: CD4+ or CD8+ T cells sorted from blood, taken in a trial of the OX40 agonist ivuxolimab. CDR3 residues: CASSGVQPQHF. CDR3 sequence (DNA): TGTGCCAGCAGTGGAGTGCAGCCCCAGCATTTT.